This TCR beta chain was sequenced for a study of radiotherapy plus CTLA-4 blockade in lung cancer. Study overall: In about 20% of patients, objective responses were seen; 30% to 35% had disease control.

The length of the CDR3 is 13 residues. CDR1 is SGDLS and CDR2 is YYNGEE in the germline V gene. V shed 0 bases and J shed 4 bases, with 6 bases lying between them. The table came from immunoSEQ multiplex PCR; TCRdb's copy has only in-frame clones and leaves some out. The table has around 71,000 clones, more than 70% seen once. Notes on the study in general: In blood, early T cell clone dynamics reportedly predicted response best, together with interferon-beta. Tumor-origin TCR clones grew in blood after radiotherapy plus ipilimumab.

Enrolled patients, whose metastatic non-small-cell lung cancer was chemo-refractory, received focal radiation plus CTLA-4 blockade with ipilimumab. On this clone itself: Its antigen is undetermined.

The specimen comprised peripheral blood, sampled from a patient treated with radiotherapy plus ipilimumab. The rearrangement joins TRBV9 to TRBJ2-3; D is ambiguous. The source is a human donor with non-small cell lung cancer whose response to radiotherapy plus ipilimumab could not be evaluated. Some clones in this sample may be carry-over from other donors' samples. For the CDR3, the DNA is TGTGCCAGCAGCGTAGATCTAGCAGATACGCAGTATTTT. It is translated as CASSVDLADTQYF.